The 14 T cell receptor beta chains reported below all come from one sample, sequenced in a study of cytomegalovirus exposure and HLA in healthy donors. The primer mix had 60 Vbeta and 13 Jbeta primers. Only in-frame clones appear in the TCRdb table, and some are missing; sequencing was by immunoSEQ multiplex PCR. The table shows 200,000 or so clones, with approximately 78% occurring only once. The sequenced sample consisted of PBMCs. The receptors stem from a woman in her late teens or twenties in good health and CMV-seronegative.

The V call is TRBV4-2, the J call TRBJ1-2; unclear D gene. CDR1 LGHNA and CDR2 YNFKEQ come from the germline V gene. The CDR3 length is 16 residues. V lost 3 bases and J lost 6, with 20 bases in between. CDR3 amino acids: CASSHDMPRQAHGYTF. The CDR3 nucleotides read TGTGCCAGCAGCCATGATATGCCGAGACAAGCACATGGCTACACCTTC.

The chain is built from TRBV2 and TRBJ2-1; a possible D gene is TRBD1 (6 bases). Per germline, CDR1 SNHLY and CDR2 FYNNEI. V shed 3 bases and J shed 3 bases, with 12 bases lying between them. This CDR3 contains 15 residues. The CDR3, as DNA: TGTGCCAGCAGTGACCGCCGGACAGACTACAATGAGCAGTTCTTC. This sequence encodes CASSDRRTDYNEQFF.

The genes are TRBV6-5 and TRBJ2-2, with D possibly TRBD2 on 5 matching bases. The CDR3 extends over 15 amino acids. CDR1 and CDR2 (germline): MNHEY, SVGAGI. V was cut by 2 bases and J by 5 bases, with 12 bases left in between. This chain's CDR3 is CASSYLLADTGELFF. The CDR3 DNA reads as TGTGCCAGCAGTTACCTGCTAGCTGATACCGGGGAGCTGTTTTTT.

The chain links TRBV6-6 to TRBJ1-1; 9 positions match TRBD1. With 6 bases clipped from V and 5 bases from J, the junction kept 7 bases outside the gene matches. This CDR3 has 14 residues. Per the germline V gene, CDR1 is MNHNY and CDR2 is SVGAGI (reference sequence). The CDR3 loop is CASRVGQGLTEAFF. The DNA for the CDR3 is TGTGCCAGCAGAGTTGGACAGGGGTTAACTGAAGCTTTCTTT.

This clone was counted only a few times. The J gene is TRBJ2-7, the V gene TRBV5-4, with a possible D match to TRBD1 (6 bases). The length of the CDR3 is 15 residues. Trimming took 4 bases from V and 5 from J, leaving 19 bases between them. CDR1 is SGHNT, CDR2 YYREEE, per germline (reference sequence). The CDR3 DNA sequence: TGTGCCAGCAGCCCCCGGGACATGCCGAGGGACGAGCAGTACTTC. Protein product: CASSPRDMPRDEQYF. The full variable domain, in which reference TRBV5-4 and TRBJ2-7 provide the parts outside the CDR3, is ETGVTQSPTHLIKTRGQQVTLRCSSQSGHNTVSWYQQALGQGPQFIFQYYREEENGRGNFPPRFSGLQFPNYSSELNVNALELDDSALYLCASSPRDMPRDEQYFGPGTRLTVT.

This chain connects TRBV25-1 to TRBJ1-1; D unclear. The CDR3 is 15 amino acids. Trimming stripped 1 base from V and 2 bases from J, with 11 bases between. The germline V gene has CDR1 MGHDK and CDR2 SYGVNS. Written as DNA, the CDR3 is TGTGCCAGCAGTGAATTGGGGAGGGATAACACTGAAGCTTTCTTT. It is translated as CASSELGRDNTEAFF.

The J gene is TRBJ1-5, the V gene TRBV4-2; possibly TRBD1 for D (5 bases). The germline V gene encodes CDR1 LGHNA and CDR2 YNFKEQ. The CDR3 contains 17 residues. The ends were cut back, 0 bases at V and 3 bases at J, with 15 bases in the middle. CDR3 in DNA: TGTGCCAGCAGCCAAGAGCCCATCGGGGGGGACAATCAGCCCCAGCATTTT. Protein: CASSQEPIGGDNQPQHF.

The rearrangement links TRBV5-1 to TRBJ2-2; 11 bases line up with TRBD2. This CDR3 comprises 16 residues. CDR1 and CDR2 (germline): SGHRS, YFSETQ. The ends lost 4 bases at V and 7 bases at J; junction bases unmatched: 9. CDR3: CASSPAPGTSGGELFF. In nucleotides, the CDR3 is TGCGCCAGCAGCCCAGCCCCCGGGACTAGCGGCGGGGAGCTGTTTTTT. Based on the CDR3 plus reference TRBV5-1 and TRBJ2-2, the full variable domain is KAGVTQTPRYLIKTRGQQVTLSCSPISGHRSVSWYQQTPGQGLQFLFEYFSETQRNKGNFPGRFSGRQFSNSRSEMNVSTLELGDSALYLCASSPAPGTSGGELFFGEGSRLTVL.

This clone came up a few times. The CDR3 is CASSYPGDEQFF. DNA for the CDR3: TGTGCCAGCAGCTACCCAGGGGATGAGCAGTTCTTC. The chain joins TRBV5-4 to TRBJ2-1, with D possibly matching TRBD1 (6 bases). V gave up 3 bases and J gave up 8 bases, with 9 bases separating them. The CDR3 loop spans 12 amino acids. Looked up from germline, CDR1 is SGHNT and CDR2 is YYREEE (reference sequence).

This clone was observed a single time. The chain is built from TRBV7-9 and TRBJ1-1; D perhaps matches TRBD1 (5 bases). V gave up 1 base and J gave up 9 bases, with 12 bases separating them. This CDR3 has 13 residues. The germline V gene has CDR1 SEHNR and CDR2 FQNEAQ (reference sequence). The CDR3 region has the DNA TGTGCCAGCAGCTTAGTGGGGCAGGTTAAAGCTTTCTTT. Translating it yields CASSLVGQVKAFF.

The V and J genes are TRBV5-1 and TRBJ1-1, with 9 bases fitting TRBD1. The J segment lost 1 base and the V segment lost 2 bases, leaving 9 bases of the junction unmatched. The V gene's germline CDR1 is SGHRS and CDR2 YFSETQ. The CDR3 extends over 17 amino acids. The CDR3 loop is CASSFILGTGKNTEAFF. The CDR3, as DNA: TGCGCCAGCAGCTTCATATTAGGGACAGGGAAGAACACTGAAGCTTTCTTT.

The chain's CDR3 is CASGGSTSVENTGELFF. As DNA, the CDR3 is TGTGCCAGCGGAGGGAGTACTAGCGTCGAGAACACCGGGGAGCTGTTTTTT. The J gene is TRBJ2-2, the V gene TRBV9, with 7 nucleotides matching TRBD2. Germline CDR1 SGDLS, CDR2 YYNGEE. This CDR3 contains 17 residues. Trimming cost V 7 bases and J 1 base; bases outside gene matches: 13.

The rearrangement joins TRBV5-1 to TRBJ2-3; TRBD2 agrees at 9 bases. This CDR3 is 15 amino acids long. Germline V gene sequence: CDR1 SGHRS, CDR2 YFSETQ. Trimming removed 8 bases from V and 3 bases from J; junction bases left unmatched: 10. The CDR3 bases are TGCGCCAGTACTGTAGCGGGAGAGTCAACAGATACGCAGTATTTT. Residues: CASTVAGESTDTQYF.

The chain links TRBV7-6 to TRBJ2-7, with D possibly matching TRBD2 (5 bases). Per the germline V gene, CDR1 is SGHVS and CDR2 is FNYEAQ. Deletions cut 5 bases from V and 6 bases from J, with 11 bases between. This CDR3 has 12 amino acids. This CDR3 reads CASSPGGSEQYF. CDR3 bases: TGTGCCAGCAGCCCGGGTGGGAGCGAGCAGTACTTC.